These T cell receptor beta chains were read from a single sample in a study of T cells after yellow fever vaccination. Via MiXCR, TCRdb re-called the 5' RACE reads, giving one row per CDR3 protein. This sample carries about 240,000 distinct CDR3 sequences, 6.5% to 8.5% of them seen once, and the ten largest clones take around 0.9%. The sequences come from CD4+ T cells sorted from PBMCs, collected 15 days after the yellow fever booster vaccination. All receptors derive from a man aged 25 to 40 who received the YFV17D yellow fever vaccine. Each CDR3 is given with its conserved first and last residue. Each record gives: CDR3 DNA, CDR3 protein, D gene, J gene, V gene, clone size. A D gene is named only where the DNA matches it firmly. Size values are once, few and many counts, or a class for expanded clones, and some rows have none.

TGTGCCAGTAGTAGTCCCGGGAGTGGGGTAGCGGGACGTTACAATGAGCAGTTCTTC,CASSSPGSGVAGRYNEQFF,TRBD2,TRBJ2-1,TRBV19,few
TGCAGCGTTCGAGGAGCCACAAGCACAGATACGCAGTATTTT,CSVRGATSTDTQYF,.,TRBJ2-3,TRBV29-1,few
TGTGCCAGCAGCTTAATGGGGGGGACGGAGCAGTTCTTC,CASSLMGGTEQFF,TRBD2,TRBJ2-1,TRBV11-2,many
TGCAGCGTCCGGGCAACCACAGATACGCAGTATTTT,CSVRATTDTQYF,.,TRBJ2-3,TRBV29-1,few
TGCGCCAGCAGCGGACAGGGTTACGAGCAGTACTTC,CASSGQGYEQYF,TRBD1,TRBJ2-7,TRBV5-1,many
TGTGCCAGCAGCTCGACTAGCGGGAGCGATACGCAGTATTTT,CASSSTSGSDTQYF,TRBD2,TRBJ2-3,TRBV7-2,many
TGCAGCGTTGGGGCCTCGTCAGGCTACACCTTC,CSVGASSGYTF,.,TRBJ1-2,TRBV29-1,few
TGCAGTGCTATCTCATGGACTAGCGGGATAATCACAGATACGCAGTATTTT,CSAISWTSGIITDTQYF,TRBD2,TRBJ2-3,TRBV20-1,few
TGTGCCAGCAGTCAAACAGCCCTTACGAACACCGGGGAGCTGTTTTTT,CASSQTALTNTGELFF,.,TRBJ2-2,TRBV7-2,many
TGTGCCAGCAGTACCACCAATGGGGCCAACGTCCTGACTTTC,CASSTTNGANVLTF,.,TRBJ2-6,TRBV6-1,.
TGTGCCAGCAGCGTAGCTGGGTATCAAGAGACCCAGTACTTC,CASSVAGYQETQYF,.,TRBJ2-5,TRBV9,many